Listed below are T cell receptor beta chains from one sample, sequenced in a study of T-cell reconstitution after alpha-beta-depleted transplantation in children. Each CDR3 protein is one row after TCRdb ran MiXCR on the PCR reads. The table records nearly 550,000 distinct CDR3 sequences, around 16% of them present only once. The sample consisted of PBMCs from the stem cell graft donor, taken from the stem cell graft. The receptors stem from a human donor who donated a stem cell graft to a child with acute lymphoblastic leukemia. Each CDR3 is given with its conserved first and last residue. Each record gives: J gene, V gene, D gene, clone size, CDR3 DNA, CDR3 protein. A D gene is named only where the DNA matches it firmly. Part of the rows lack a size; the others show once, few, many or a class for expanded clones.

j_call: TRBJ2-7
v_call: TRBV6-1
d_call: .
clone_size: few
cdr3_nt: TGTGCCAGCAGGGCCATCGGCCCCAACGAGCAGTACTTC
cdr3_aa: CASRAIGPNEQYF

j_call: TRBJ2-7
v_call: TRBV5-1
d_call: .
clone_size: .
cdr3_nt: TGCGCCAGCAGCTTGCAGCATGGGAAATCCTACGAGCAGTACTTC
cdr3_aa: CASSLQHGKSYEQYF

j_call: TRBJ2-3
v_call: TRBV6-5
d_call: .
clone_size: few
cdr3_nt: TGTGCCGGGGGCAGGGATACGCAGTATTTT
cdr3_aa: CAGGRDTQYF

j_call: TRBJ2-1
v_call: TRBV12-3/TRBV12-4
d_call: .
clone_size: few
cdr3_nt: TGTGCCAGCAGTTTATCTTCGGATGAGCAGTTCTTC
cdr3_aa: CASSLSSDEQFF

j_call: TRBJ2-1
v_call: TRBV7-9
d_call: TRBD2
clone_size: .
cdr3_nt: TGTGCCAGCAGCCTAGCGGTAGTATCCTACAATGAGCAGTTCTTC
cdr3_aa: CASSLAVVSYNEQFF

j_call: TRBJ2-2
v_call: TRBV12-3/TRBV12-4
d_call: .
clone_size: few
cdr3_nt: TGTGCCAGTTCCGAACGGGGGGCCAGGGACACCGGGGAGCTGTTTTTT
cdr3_aa: CASSERGARDTGELFF

j_call: TRBJ1-1
v_call: TRBV10-3
d_call: .
clone_size: .
cdr3_nt: TGTGCCATCAGGCTTCACACGACCACTGAAGCTTTCTTT
cdr3_aa: CAIRLHTTTEAFF

j_call: TRBJ1-5
v_call: TRBV5-1
d_call: .
clone_size: .
cdr3_nt: TGCGCCAGCAGTCTCGAATGGGGGGCAGGCCAGCCCCAGCATTTT
cdr3_aa: CASSLEWGAGQPQHF

j_call: TRBJ2-3
v_call: TRBV11-1
d_call: TRBD1
clone_size: once
cdr3_nt: TGTGCCAGCAGAGTCCGGGACAGGGAATCGGTGTCAAGCACAGATACGCAGTATTTT
cdr3_aa: CASRVRDRESVSSTDTQYF

j_call: TRBJ2-5
v_call: TRBV29-1
d_call: .
clone_size: .
cdr3_nt: TGCAGCGGTGAGGCTTACGAGACCCAGTACTTC
cdr3_aa: CSGEAYETQYF

j_call: TRBJ2-1
v_call: TRBV7-3
d_call: TRBD2
clone_size: .
cdr3_nt: TGTGCCAGCAGCTGGGGCCCGGGGAGGGGATACAATGAGCAGTTCTTC
cdr3_aa: CASSWGPGRGYNEQFF

j_call: TRBJ1-1
v_call: TRBV29-1
d_call: .
clone_size: .
cdr3_nt: TGCAGTGCCCCCTCGGATGGTTGGACTGAAGCTTTCTTT
cdr3_aa: CSAPSDGWTEAFF

j_call: TRBJ2-1
v_call: TRBV6-2/TRBV6-3
d_call: TRBD1
clone_size: .
cdr3_nt: TGTGCCAGCACCCCAAGAGACAGGGGTCCCTACAATGAGCAGTTCTTC
cdr3_aa: CASTPRDRGPYNEQFF

j_call: TRBJ2-3
v_call: TRBV7-6
d_call: TRBD2
clone_size: many
cdr3_nt: TGTGCCAGCAGCTCAAGCATTAGCGGGAGCTCAGATACGCAGTATTTT
cdr3_aa: CASSSSISGSSDTQYF

j_call: TRBJ2-5
v_call: TRBV7-9
d_call: .
clone_size: .
cdr3_nt: TGTGCCAGCAGCATGACTACCTACTTGTACCAAGAGACCCAGTACTTC
cdr3_aa: CASSMTTYLYQETQYF

j_call: TRBJ2-1
v_call: TRBV20-1
d_call: .
clone_size: .
cdr3_nt: TGCAGTGCTAGTTTGGGTTACTCCTACAATGAGCAGTTCTTC
cdr3_aa: CSASLGYSYNEQFF

j_call: TRBJ1-6
v_call: TRBV12-3/TRBV12-4
d_call: .
clone_size: .
cdr3_nt: TGTGCCAGCAGTTTGTTGCCGGGACGCTTCGTTTCACCCCTCCACTTT
cdr3_aa: CASSLLPGRFVSPLHF

j_call: TRBJ2-3
v_call: TRBV4-1
d_call: .
clone_size: few
cdr3_nt: TGCGCCAGCAGCCAAGAGTGGGGAGGGGGAGATACGCAGTATTTT
cdr3_aa: CASSQEWGGGDTQYF

j_call: TRBJ2-1
v_call: TRBV11-2
d_call: TRBD2
clone_size: many
cdr3_nt: TGTGCCAGCAGCCTCGGACTAGCGGGAGCGGTTCCCTACAATGAGCAGTTCTTC
cdr3_aa: CASSLGLAGAVPYNEQFF

j_call: TRBJ2-1
v_call: TRBV20-1
d_call: TRBD1
clone_size: few
cdr3_nt: TGCAGTGCTAGGTTCAGGGGGTTCTACAATGAGCAGTTCTTC
cdr3_aa: CSARFRGFYNEQFF

j_call: TRBJ2-1
v_call: TRBV20-1
d_call: TRBD2
clone_size: .
cdr3_nt: TGCAGTGCGGACGGACTAGCGGGAGTCGATGAGCAGTTCTTC
cdr3_aa: CSADGLAGVDEQFF

j_call: TRBJ2-2
v_call: TRBV12-5
d_call: .
clone_size: .
cdr3_nt: TGTGCTAGTGGTCCCGGGACTCAGGCGACCGGGGAGCTGTTTTTT
cdr3_aa: CASGPGTQATGELFF

j_call: TRBJ1-4
v_call: TRBV20-1
d_call: .
clone_size: few
cdr3_nt: TGCAGTGCTTCTACCGGGAGACTGGAAAAACTGTTTTTT
cdr3_aa: CSASTGRLEKLFF

j_call: TRBJ1-2
v_call: TRBV15
d_call: TRBD1
clone_size: few
cdr3_nt: TGTGCCACCAGCCGCACGGGGGGACAGACAGTTGGCTACACCTTC
cdr3_aa: CATSRTGGQTVGYTF

j_call: TRBJ2-5
v_call: TRBV27
d_call: .
clone_size: .
cdr3_nt: TGTGCCAGCAGTTTTGGACCTTCCCCCATCGAGACCCAGTACTTC
cdr3_aa: CASSFGPSPIETQYF

j_call: TRBJ2-3
v_call: TRBV10-2
d_call: TRBD1
clone_size: .
cdr3_nt: TGCGCCAGCAGTGAGTCTTCAGGGGGTTTTAGCACAGATACGCAGTATTTT
cdr3_aa: CASSESSGGFSTDTQYF

j_call: TRBJ2-7
v_call: TRBV11-2
d_call: TRBD2
clone_size: many
cdr3_nt: TGTGCCAGCAGCTTAGAGACTAGCCCGGGCGAGCAGTACTTC
cdr3_aa: CASSLETSPGEQYF

j_call: TRBJ2-6
v_call: TRBV5-1
d_call: .
clone_size: few
cdr3_nt: TGCGCCAGCGGCCTAAGGGGAGACCCTGGGGCCAACGTCCTGACTTTC
cdr3_aa: CASGLRGDPGANVLTF

j_call: TRBJ1-5
v_call: TRBV7-2
d_call: .
clone_size: .
cdr3_nt: TGTGCCAGCAGCTTAGTCACAACTAGCAATCAGCCCCAGCATTTT
cdr3_aa: CASSLVTTSNQPQHF

j_call: TRBJ2-3
v_call: TRBV25-1
d_call: .
clone_size: .
cdr3_nt: TGTGCCAGCAGGGTTAGGGATACGCAGTATTTT
cdr3_aa: CASRVRDTQYF

j_call: TRBJ2-7
v_call: TRBV15
d_call: .
clone_size: few
cdr3_nt: TGTGCCACCAGCAGGGACCAGGGTTTCTACGAGCAGTACTTC
cdr3_aa: CATSRDQGFYEQYF

j_call: TRBJ2-4
v_call: TRBV27
d_call: .
clone_size: .
cdr3_nt: TGTGCCAGCAGTTTATATGACAGTCCTCCCGTCAAAAACATTCAGTACTTC
cdr3_aa: CASSLYDSPPVKNIQYF

j_call: TRBJ2-5
v_call: TRBV6-6
d_call: .
clone_size: few
cdr3_nt: TGTGCCAGCAGGGAGGAGACCCAGTACTTC
cdr3_aa: CASREETQYF

j_call: TRBJ2-1
v_call: TRBV18
d_call: .
clone_size: few
cdr3_nt: TGTGCCAGCTCGCCATTGGGTCCCCAGGGGACTACGAGCTCCTACAATGAGCAGTTCTTC
cdr3_aa: CASSPLGPQGTTSSYNEQFF

j_call: TRBJ1-1
v_call: TRBV5-1
d_call: TRBD1
clone_size: few
cdr3_nt: TGCGCCAGCAGCCGGGGCCGGTCGACAGGGCGGACTGAAGCTTTCTTT
cdr3_aa: CASSRGRSTGRTEAFF

j_call: TRBJ1-2
v_call: TRBV6-5
d_call: .
clone_size: .
cdr3_nt: TGTGCCAGCAGTTACGGACCCAGGGACTATGGCTACACCTTC
cdr3_aa: CASSYGPRDYGYTF

j_call: TRBJ2-5
v_call: TRBV2
d_call: TRBD1
clone_size: few
cdr3_nt: TGTGCCAGCAGTTGGGACAGTAACCAAGAGACCCAGTACTTC
cdr3_aa: CASSWDSNQETQYF

j_call: TRBJ2-1
v_call: TRBV5-4
d_call: TRBD2
clone_size: few
cdr3_nt: TGTGCCAGCAGCTTGAGGACTAGCGGGACGAATGAGCAGTTCTTC
cdr3_aa: CASSLRTSGTNEQFF

j_call: TRBJ1-2
v_call: TRBV25-1
d_call: TRBD1
clone_size: .
cdr3_nt: TGTGCCAGCAGTGAATGGGGGACAGGGGGCTCTAACTATGGCTACACCTTC
cdr3_aa: CASSEWGTGGSNYGYTF

j_call: TRBJ2-7
v_call: TRBV9
d_call: TRBD2
clone_size: .
cdr3_nt: TGTGCCAGCAGCCCCGCTGCGGGGGGACCCTACGAGCAGTACTTC
cdr3_aa: CASSPAAGGPYEQYF

j_call: TRBJ2-1
v_call: TRBV7-9
d_call: .
clone_size: .
cdr3_nt: TGTGCCAGCAGCCGGGCAGGCGGGACCCCGGGTCCTCAGTTCTTC
cdr3_aa: CASSRAGGTPGPQFF

j_call: TRBJ2-7
v_call: TRBV25-1
d_call: TRBD1
clone_size: few
cdr3_nt: TGTGCCAGCAGTGACCTCTTGGGACAGTTCTACGAGCAGTACTTC
cdr3_aa: CASSDLLGQFYEQYF

j_call: TRBJ2-4
v_call: TRBV6-1
d_call: .
clone_size: few
cdr3_nt: TGTGCCAGCAGCAGTCCGAGAGACCTAGCCAAAAACATTCAGTACTTC
cdr3_aa: CASSSPRDLAKNIQYF

j_call: TRBJ2-3
v_call: TRBV9
d_call: .
clone_size: .
cdr3_nt: TGTGCCAGCAGCGTTAGCGGAAACACAGATACGCAGTATTTT
cdr3_aa: CASSVSGNTDTQYF

j_call: TRBJ2-1
v_call: TRBV20-1
d_call: .
clone_size: few
cdr3_nt: TGCAGTGCTAGAGTTCGGGACCATAACAATGAGCAGTTCTTC
cdr3_aa: CSARVRDHNNEQFF

j_call: TRBJ1-1
v_call: TRBV5-1
d_call: .
clone_size: few
cdr3_nt: TGCGCCAGCAGCTTCCTTGGGGGGATGGCTTTTGAAGCTTTCTTT
cdr3_aa: CASSFLGGMAFEAFF

j_call: TRBJ2-7
v_call: TRBV6-2/TRBV6-3
d_call: TRBD1
clone_size: .
cdr3_nt: TGTGCCAGCAGTTACCCGACCGGGACAGCCTACGAGCAGTACTTC
cdr3_aa: CASSYPTGTAYEQYF

j_call: TRBJ2-3
v_call: TRBV6-1
d_call: TRBD2
clone_size: .
cdr3_nt: TGTGCCAGCAGTGATTTACTAGCGGGAGGAGGTACGCAGTATTTT
cdr3_aa: CASSDLLAGGGTQYF

j_call: TRBJ1-5
v_call: TRBV5-5
d_call: TRBD1
clone_size: .
cdr3_nt: TGTGCCAGCAGCTTGGGGGACAGGGAAGGCAATCAGCCCCAGCATTTT
cdr3_aa: CASSLGDREGNQPQHF

j_call: TRBJ2-2
v_call: TRBV7-2
d_call: TRBD2
clone_size: .
cdr3_nt: TGTGCCAGCAGCTTAGCGCTCGGGCTAGCGGGAGAGGGGTCTAACACCGGGGAGCTGTTTTTT
cdr3_aa: CASSLALGLAGEGSNTGELFF

j_call: TRBJ2-7
v_call: TRBV5-1
d_call: .
clone_size: few
cdr3_nt: TGCGCCAGCAGCCCCAGGACCCTGGGCGGCTACGAGCAGTACTTC
cdr3_aa: CASSPRTLGGYEQYF

j_call: TRBJ2-1
v_call: TRBV5-1
d_call: .
clone_size: few
cdr3_nt: TGCGCCAGCGGTTCCAAGCCCAGCTCCTACAATGAGCAGTTCTTC
cdr3_aa: CASGSKPSSYNEQFF

j_call: TRBJ2-7
v_call: TRBV5-1
d_call: .
clone_size: .
cdr3_nt: TGCGCCAGCAGCTTCTTGGGACCCACCTACGAGCAGTACTTC
cdr3_aa: CASSFLGPTYEQYF

j_call: TRBJ1-1
v_call: TRBV18
d_call: .
clone_size: .
cdr3_nt: TGTGCCAGCTCACCACCCACTGGAAGTAACACTGAAGCTTTCTTT
cdr3_aa: CASSPPTGSNTEAFF

j_call: TRBJ1-1
v_call: TRBV30
d_call: .
clone_size: few
cdr3_nt: TGTGCCTGGACCTCAAAGGGGCTGGAAGCTTTCTTT
cdr3_aa: CAWTSKGLEAFF

j_call: TRBJ2-1
v_call: TRBV5-6
d_call: .
clone_size: .
cdr3_nt: TGTGCCAGCAGCTTGGACGGCGGAGGGGCCTACAATGAGCAGTTCTTC
cdr3_aa: CASSLDGGGAYNEQFF

j_call: TRBJ2-1
v_call: TRBV27
d_call: .
clone_size: many
cdr3_nt: TGTGCCAGCAGTCTGACAGAGTACAATGAGCAGTTCTTC
cdr3_aa: CASSLTEYNEQFF

j_call: TRBJ2-3
v_call: TRBV12-3/TRBV12-4
d_call: TRBD2
clone_size: once
cdr3_nt: TGTGCCAGCCTGTTAGCGGGAGGGGCGTTGGATACGCAGTATTTT
cdr3_aa: CASLLAGGALDTQYF

j_call: TRBJ2-4
v_call: TRBV19
d_call: .
clone_size: few
cdr3_nt: TGTGCCGTTAGCGGTGAAGCCAAAAACATTCAGTACTTC
cdr3_aa: CAVSGEAKNIQYF

j_call: TRBJ2-3
v_call: TRBV11-3
d_call: .
clone_size: .
cdr3_nt: TGTGCCAGCAGCTCCGGGACAAGGGCAGATACGCAGTATTTT
cdr3_aa: CASSSGTRADTQYF